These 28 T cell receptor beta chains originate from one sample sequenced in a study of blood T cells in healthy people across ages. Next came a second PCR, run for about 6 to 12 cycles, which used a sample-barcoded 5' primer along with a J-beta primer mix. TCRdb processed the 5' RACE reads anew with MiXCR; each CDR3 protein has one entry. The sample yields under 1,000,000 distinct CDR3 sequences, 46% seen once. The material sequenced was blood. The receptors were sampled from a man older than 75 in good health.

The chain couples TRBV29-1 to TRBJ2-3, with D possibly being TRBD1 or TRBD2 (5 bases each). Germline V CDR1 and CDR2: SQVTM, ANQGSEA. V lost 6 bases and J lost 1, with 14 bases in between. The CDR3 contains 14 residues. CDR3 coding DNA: TGCAGCGTCCCCGGGGACGGGGGCACAGATACGCAGTATTTT. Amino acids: CSVPGDGGTDTQYF.

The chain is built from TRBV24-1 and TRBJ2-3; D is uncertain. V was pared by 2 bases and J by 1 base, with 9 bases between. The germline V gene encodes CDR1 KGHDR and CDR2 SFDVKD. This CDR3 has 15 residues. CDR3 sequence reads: CATSDSGLGTDTQYF. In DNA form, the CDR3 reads TGTGCCACCAGTGATTCAGGATTAGGCACAGATACGCAGTATTTT.

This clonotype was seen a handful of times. Here the CDR3 reads CSASLGRENQPQHF. The CDR3, as DNA: TGCAGTGCTAGCCTAGGCCGGGAGAATCAGCCCCAGCATTTT. The rearrangement links TRBV20-1 to TRBJ1-5; D remains ambiguous. The CDR3 has 14 residues. V was clipped by 3 bases and J by 4 bases, with 13 bases between them. Germline CDR1 DFQATT, CDR2 SNEGSKA (reference sequence).

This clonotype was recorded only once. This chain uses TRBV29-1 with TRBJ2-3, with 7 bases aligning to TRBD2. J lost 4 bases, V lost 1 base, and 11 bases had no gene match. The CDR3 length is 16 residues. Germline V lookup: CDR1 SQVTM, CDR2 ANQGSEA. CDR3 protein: CSVEGGAGGSADTQYF. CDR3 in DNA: TGCAGCGTTGAAGGAGGGGCTGGCGGGAGCGCAGATACGCAGTATTTT.

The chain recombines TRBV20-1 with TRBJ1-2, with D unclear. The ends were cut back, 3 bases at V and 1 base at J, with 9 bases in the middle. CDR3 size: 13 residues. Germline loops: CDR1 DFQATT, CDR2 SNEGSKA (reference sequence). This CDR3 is CSASEMGNYGYTF. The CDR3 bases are TGCAGTGCTAGTGAGATGGGTAACTATGGCTACACCTTC.

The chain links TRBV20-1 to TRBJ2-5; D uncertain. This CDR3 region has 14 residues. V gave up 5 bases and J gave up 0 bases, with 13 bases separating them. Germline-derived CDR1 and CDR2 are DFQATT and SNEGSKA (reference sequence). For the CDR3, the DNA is TGCAGTGCTCCTAGACTCCAGTACCAAGAGACCCAGTACTTC. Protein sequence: CSAPRLQYQETQYF.

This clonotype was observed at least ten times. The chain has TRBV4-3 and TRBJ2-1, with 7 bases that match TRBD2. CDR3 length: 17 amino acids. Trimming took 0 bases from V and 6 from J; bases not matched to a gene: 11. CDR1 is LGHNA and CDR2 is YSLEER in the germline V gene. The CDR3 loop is CASSQDLREGPSNEQFF. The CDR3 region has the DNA TGCGCCAGCAGCCAAGATCTTAGGGAGGGTCCTTCCAATGAGCAGTTCTTC.

Here the CDR3 reads CASRRGSGSIQETQFF. CDR3 bases: TGTGCCAGCAGGAGGGGTAGCGGGAGCATCCAAGAGACCCAGTTCTTC. The chain couples TRBV28 to TRBJ2-1; 9 bases map to TRBD2. Losses at the gene ends were 6 bases for V and 13 bases for J; bases not matched to a gene: 19. Germline V gene sequence: CDR1 MDHEN, CDR2 SYDVKM. The CDR3 totals 16 residues.

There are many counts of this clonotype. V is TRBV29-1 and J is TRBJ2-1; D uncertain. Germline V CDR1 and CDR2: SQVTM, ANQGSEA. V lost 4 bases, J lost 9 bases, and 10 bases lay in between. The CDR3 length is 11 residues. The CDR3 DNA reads TGCAGCGTTGGAGTCGGGCCTGAGCAGTTCTTC. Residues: CSVGVGPEQFF.

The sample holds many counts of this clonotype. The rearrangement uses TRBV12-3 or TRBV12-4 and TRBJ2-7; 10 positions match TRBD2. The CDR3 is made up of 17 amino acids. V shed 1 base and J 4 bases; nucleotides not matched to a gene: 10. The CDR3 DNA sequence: TGTGCCAGCAGTTTAGTTTTGCTAGCGGGAGATGAGTACGAGCAGTACTTC. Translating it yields CASSLVLLAGDEYEQYF.

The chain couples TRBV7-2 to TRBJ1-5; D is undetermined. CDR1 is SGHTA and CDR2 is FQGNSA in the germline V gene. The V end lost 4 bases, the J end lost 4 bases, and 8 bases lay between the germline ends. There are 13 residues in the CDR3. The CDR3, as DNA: TGTGCCAGCAGCTCCCGACAAAATCAGCCCCAGCATTTT. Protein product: CASSSRQNQPQHF. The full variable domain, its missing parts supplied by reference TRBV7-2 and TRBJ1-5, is GAGVSQSPSNKVTEKGKDVELRCDPISGHTALYWYRQSLGQGLEFLIYFQGNSAPDKSGLPSDRFSAERTGGSVSTLTIQRTQQEDSAVYLCASSSRQNQPQHFGDGTRLSIL.

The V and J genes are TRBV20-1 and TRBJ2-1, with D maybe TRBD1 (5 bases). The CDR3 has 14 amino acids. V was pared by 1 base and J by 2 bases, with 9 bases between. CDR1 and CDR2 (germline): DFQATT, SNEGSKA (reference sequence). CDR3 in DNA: TGCAGTGCTAGAGGGGGCGGTACCTACAATGAGCAGTTCTTC. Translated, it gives CSARGGGTYNEQFF.

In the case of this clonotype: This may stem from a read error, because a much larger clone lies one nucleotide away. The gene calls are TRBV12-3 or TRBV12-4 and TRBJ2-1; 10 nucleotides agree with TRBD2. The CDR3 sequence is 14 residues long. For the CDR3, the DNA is TGTGCCAGCAGTCTTTCTAGCGGGAGTAATGGGCAGTTCTTC. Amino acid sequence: CASSLSSGSNGQFF.

The CDR3 DNA reads TGTGCCAGCAGCCCCGGGACAGGGAGGACTGAAGCTTTCTTT. Translation: CASSPGTGRTEAFF. The chain couples TRBV7-9 to TRBJ1-1; 9 bases agree with TRBD1. With 5 bases clipped from V and 5 bases from J, the junction kept 6 bases outside the gene matches. The CDR3 has 14 residues. The germline V gene encodes CDR1 SEHNR and CDR2 FQNEAQ (reference sequence).

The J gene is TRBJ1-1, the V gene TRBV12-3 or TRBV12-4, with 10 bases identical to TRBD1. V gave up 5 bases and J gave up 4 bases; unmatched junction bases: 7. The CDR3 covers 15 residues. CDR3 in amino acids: CASSQTGGFGTEAFF. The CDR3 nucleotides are TGTGCCAGCAGTCAGACAGGGGGCTTCGGCACTGAAGCTTTCTTT.

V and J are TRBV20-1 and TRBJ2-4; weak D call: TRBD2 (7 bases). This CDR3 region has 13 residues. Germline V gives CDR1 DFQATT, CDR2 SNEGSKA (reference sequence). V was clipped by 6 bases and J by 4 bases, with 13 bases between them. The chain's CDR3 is CSAKGGAKNIQYF. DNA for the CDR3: TGCAGTGCAAAGGGGGGGGCAAAAAACATTCAGTACTTC.

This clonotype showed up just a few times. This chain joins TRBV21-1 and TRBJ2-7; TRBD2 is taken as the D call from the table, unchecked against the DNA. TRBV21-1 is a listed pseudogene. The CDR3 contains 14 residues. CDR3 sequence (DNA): TGTGCCAGCAGCATACAGGGCCCCGACTACGAGCAGTACTTC. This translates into CASSIQGPDYEQYF.

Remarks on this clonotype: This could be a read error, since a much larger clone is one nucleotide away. For the CDR3, the DNA is TGTGCCAGCAGCGTCCAGGGCCAAGAGACCCAGTTCTTC. Protein product: CASSVQGQETQFF. V is TRBV9 and J is TRBJ2-1, with D tentatively TRBD1 (5 bases). This CDR3 region has 13 residues. From germline, CDR1 is SGDLS and CDR2 YYNGEE. V shed 2 bases and J shed 13 bases, with 16 bases lying between them.

As DNA, the CDR3 is TGTGCCATTCAGCGGAAACAAGAGGCCCAGTACTTC. Translation: CAIQRKQEAQYF. The gene calls are TRBV6-2 or TRBV6-3 and TRBJ2-7, with D tentatively TRBD2 (5 bases). CDR3 length equals 12 residues. V was pared by 10 bases and J by 10 bases, with 20 bases between. Germline loops: CDR1 MNHEY, CDR2 SVGEGT.

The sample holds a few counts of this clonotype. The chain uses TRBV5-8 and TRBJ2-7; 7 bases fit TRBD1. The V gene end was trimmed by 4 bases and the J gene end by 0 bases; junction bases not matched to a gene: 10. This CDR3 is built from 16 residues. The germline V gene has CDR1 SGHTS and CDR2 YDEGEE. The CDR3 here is CASSGTRDSFSYEQYF. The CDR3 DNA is TGTGCCAGCAGCGGGACCCGGGACAGCTTCTCCTACGAGCAGTACTTC. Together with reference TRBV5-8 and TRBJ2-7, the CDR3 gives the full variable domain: EAGVTQSPTHLIKTRGQQATLRCSPISGHTSVYWYQQALGLGLQFLLWYDEGEERNRGNFPPRFSGRQFPNYSSELNVNALELEDSALYLCASSGTRDSFSYEQYFGPGTRLTVT.

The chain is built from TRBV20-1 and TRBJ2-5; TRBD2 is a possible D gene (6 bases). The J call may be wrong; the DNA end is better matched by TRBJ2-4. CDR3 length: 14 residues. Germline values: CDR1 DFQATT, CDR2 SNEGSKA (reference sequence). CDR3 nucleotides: TGCAGTGCTAGAGCAACGGGAGTAATAAACATTCAGTACTTC. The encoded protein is CSARATGVINIQYF.

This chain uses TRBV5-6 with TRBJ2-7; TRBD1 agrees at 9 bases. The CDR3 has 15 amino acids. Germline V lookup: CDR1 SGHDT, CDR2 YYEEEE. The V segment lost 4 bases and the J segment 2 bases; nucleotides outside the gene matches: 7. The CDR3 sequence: CASSADRGRPYEQYF. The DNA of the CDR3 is TGTGCCAGCAGCGCGGACAGGGGTCGGCCCTACGAGCAGTACTTC.

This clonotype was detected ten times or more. In nucleotides, the CDR3 is TGTGCCAGCAGGGTACAGGGTGTTTACGTGAACACTGAAGCTTTCTTT. Translated, it gives CASRVQGVYVNTEAFF. The chain uses TRBV28 and TRBJ1-1, with D tentatively TRBD1 (6 bases). The CDR3 is 16 residues long. Germline CDR1 and CDR2: MDHEN and SYDVKM. Trimming took off 6 bases at V and 0 bases at J, with 17 bases between the two ends.

The CDR3 sequence: CSARVSRIGSPLHF. The CDR3 bases are TGCAGTGCTAGAGTATCGCGAATAGGGTCACCCCTCCACTTT. The chain recombines TRBV20-1 with TRBJ1-6; no clear D. Germline V gene sequence: CDR1 DFQATT, CDR2 SNEGSKA (reference sequence). There are 14 residues in the CDR3. The V gene lost 1 base and the J gene lost 10 bases, with 14 bases spanning the gap.

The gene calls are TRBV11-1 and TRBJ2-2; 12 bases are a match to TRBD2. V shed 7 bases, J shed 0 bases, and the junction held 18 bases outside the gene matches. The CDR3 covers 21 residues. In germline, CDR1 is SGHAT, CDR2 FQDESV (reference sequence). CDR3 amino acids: CASIYQAPGTSGHTNTGELFF. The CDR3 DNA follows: TGTGCCAGCATCTATCAAGCCCCCGGGACTAGCGGGCACACGAACACCGGGGAGCTGTTTTTT.

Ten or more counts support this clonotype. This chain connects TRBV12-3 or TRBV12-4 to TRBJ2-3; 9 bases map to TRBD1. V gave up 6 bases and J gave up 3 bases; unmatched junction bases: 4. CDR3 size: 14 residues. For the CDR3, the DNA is TGTGCCAGCAGCAGGGACAGGGTAACAGATACGCAGTATTTT. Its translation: CASSRDRVTDTQYF.

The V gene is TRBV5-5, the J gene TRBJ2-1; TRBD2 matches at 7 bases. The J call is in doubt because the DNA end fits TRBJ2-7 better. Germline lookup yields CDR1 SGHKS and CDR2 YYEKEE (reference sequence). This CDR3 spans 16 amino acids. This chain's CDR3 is CASSLIGGSNYNEQYF. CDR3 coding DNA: TGTGCCAGCAGCTTGATTGGCGGGAGTAACTACAATGAGCAGTACTTC.

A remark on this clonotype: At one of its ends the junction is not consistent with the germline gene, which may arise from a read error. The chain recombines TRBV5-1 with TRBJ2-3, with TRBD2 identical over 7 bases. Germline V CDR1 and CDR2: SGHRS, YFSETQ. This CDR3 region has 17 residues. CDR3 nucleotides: TGCGTCAGCAGCCCAGAGGTTTTCGCGGGAGGCACAGATACGCAGTATTTT. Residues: CVSSPEVFAGGTDTQYF.